This T cell receptor beta chain was identified during a study of T cell changes during pregnancy in multiple sclerosis. Repertoires were generated with immunoSEQ multiplex PCR, while TCRdb's copy carries only in-frame clones and drops some. In the table there are fewer than 55,000 clones, around 94% of which are singletons. This receptor was identified in a female donor with multiple sclerosis, enrolled in a pregnancy study. What was sequenced was peripheral blood.

This CDR3 reads CASSFTGTTYEQYF. The DNA of the CDR3 is TGCGCCAGCAGCTTTACAGGGACAACCTACGAGCAGTACTTC. The chain combines TRBV5-1 with TRBJ2-7; TRBD1 is a possible D gene (6 bases). The CDR3 sequence is 14 residues long. V lost 2 bases to trimming and J lost 2 bases, with 11 bases between them. Germline V gene lookup returns CDR1 SGHRS and CDR2 YFSETQ.